One and the same sample provided the 18 T cell receptor beta chains below, sequenced in a study of T cell repertoires in cytomegalovirus infection (dated by TCRdb to between 2017 and 2020). Instrument used: Illumina HiSeq 1500. TCRdb passed the public sequencing reads through fastp at Q25 and MiXCR, retaining productive beta sequences. Rows matching on CDR3 protein sequence are summarized as one entry with the most common DNA and genes. The sample has some 680,000 distinct CDR3 sequences on record, approximately 34% of them singletons. The leading ten clones occupy roughly 2.9% of the sample. Sample: PBMCs. Every receptor here comes from a human donor in good health (CMV status not recorded). Some clones in this sample may be carry-over from other donors' samples.

The chain has TRBV5-6 and TRBJ1-2, with D possibly matching TRBD1 (6 bases). Trimming cost V 1 base and J 3 bases, with 10 bases left between them. Germline CDR1 reads SGHDT; CDR2 reads YYEEEE. CDR3 length: 14 residues. CDR3 bases: TGTGCCAGCAGCTTGACAGGGCTCGACTATGGCTACACCTTC. It codes for CASSLTGLDYGYTF.

Worth noting for this clonotype: This could be a read error, since a much larger clone is one nucleotide away. The missing conserved phenylalanine or tryptophan at the end of this CDR3 makes a read error likely. The chain is built from TRBV7-8 and TRBJ2-7, with 11 bases identical to TRBD2. This CDR3 has 15 residues. J was trimmed by 4 bases and V by 7 bases; bases with no gene match: 9. Germline-derived CDR1 and CDR2 are SGHVS and FQNEAQ. CDR3 in amino acids: CASTPGTSGKYEQYL. CDR3 DNA sequence: TGTGCCAGCACCCCAGGGACTAGCGGAAAATACGAGCAGTACTTA.

This clonotype was observed a few times. The V and J genes are TRBV18 and TRBJ1-1; D gene unclear. The ends were cut back, 0 bases at V and 1 base at J, with 6 bases in the middle. The CDR3 spans 14 residues. Germline V gene data show CDR1 as KGHSH and CDR2 as LQKENI. The CDR3 coding sequence is TGTGCCAGCTCACCACCGGCAGGGAACACTGAAGCTTTCTTT. Translated, it gives CASSPPAGNTEAFF.

The rearrangement joins TRBV12-3 or TRBV12-4 to TRBJ1-2; 10 bases agree with TRBD1. Trimming took 6 bases from V and 3 from J; bases not matched to a gene: 16. The CDR3 is 18 amino acids. CDR3 sequence reads: CASSDLRDRGKKDYGYTF. The CDR3 bases are TGTGCCAGCAGCGACCTTCGGGACAGGGGAAAAAAGGACTATGGCTACACCTTC.

The chain recombines TRBV28 with TRBJ2-7, with D perhaps TRBD2 (6 bases). Germline V gene data show CDR1 as MDHEN and CDR2 as SYDVKM. The V end lost 7 bases, the J end lost 4 bases, and 11 bases lay between the germline ends. The CDR3 extends over 12 amino acids. This CDR3 is CASNVGGYEQYF. As DNA, the CDR3 is TGTGCCAGCAATGTCGGAGGGTACGAGCAGTACTTC.

V usage is TRBV19 and J usage is TRBJ2-7; tentative D call: TRBD2 (5 bases). V shed 6 bases and J shed 7 bases, with 13 bases lying between them. This CDR3 comprises 12 residues. Germline assignment: CDR1 LNHDA and CDR2 SQIVND (reference sequence). The CDR3 loop reads CASSSRGWEQYV. The CDR3 nucleotides are TGTGCCAGTAGCTCCCGAGGGTGGGAGCAGTACGTC.

This rearrangement joins TRBV6-1 to TRBJ2-1; 9 bases match TRBD1. Germline values: CDR1 MNHNS, CDR2 SASEGT. J gave up 8 bases and V 4 bases, and 9 bases lay outside the gene matches. CDR3 length: 15 residues. The CDR3 sequence is CASSVATGGFDEQFF. CDR3 in DNA: TGTGCCAGCAGTGTTGCCACAGGGGGCTTCGATGAGCAGTTCTTC.

The chain recombines TRBV6-6 with TRBJ1-1, with D possibly TRBD1 on 5 matching bases. Germline loops: CDR1 MNHNY, CDR2 SVGAGI (reference sequence). The V and J ends lost 2 bases and 8 bases respectively, with 9 bases between them. The CDR3 runs 12 residues. CDR3 in amino acids: CASSYLTGEAFF. In DNA form, the CDR3 reads TGTGCCAGCAGTTACCTCACAGGAGAAGCTTTCTTT.

V usage is TRBV10-2 and J usage is TRBJ2-3; no firm D call. The germline V gene has CDR1 WSHSY and CDR2 SAAADI. The CDR3 length is 11 residues. Trimming took 7 bases from V and 3 from J, leaving 5 bases between them. The CDR3 coding sequence is TGCGCCAGCAAATGGACAGATACGCAGTATTTT. It is translated as CASKWTDTQYF.

The rearrangement joins TRBV6-4 to TRBJ2-1; 9 positions agree with TRBD2. With V trimmed by 0 bases and J by 6 bases, 9 bases remained unmatched. Germline V lookup: CDR1 MRHNA, CDR2 SNTAGT. The CDR3 is made up of 17 amino acids. The CDR3 spells CASSDSLSGRGRNEQFF. The CDR3 DNA follows: TGTGCCAGCAGTGACTCCCTTAGCGGGAGAGGGCGCAATGAGCAGTTCTTC.

The chain is built from TRBV2 and TRBJ2-2; 9 nucleotides agree with TRBD2. The CDR3 has 16 amino acids. Germline V gene lookup returns CDR1 SNHLY and CDR2 FYNNEI. J was trimmed by 4 bases and V by 9 bases; bases with no gene match: 12. CDR3 bases: TGTGCCAGGTCTTTAGCGGGAGCTGGGGTCACCGGGGAGCTGTTTTTT. Encoded protein: CARSLAGAGVTGELFF.

V and J are TRBV7-9 and TRBJ2-1, with D perhaps matching TRBD1 (5 bases). This CDR3 comprises 15 residues. Germline CDR1 and CDR2: SEHNR and FQNEAQ (reference sequence). Trimming removed 1 base from V and 4 bases from J, with 11 bases in between. The CDR3 coding sequence is TGTGCCAGCAGCTTAGGGTGGGGCAGATACAATGAGCAGTTCTTC. The encoded protein is CASSLGWGRYNEQFF.

The chain couples TRBV6-5 to TRBJ2-7, with 7 bases lining up with TRBD1. This CDR3 is built from 15 residues. V lost 2 bases and J lost 2; bases outside the gene matches: 6. Germline CDR1 reads MNHEY; CDR2 reads SVGAGI. In nucleotides, the CDR3 is TGTGCCAGCAGTTACCGGGGACAGAGAGCCTACGAGCAGTACTTC. Translated, it gives CASSYRGQRAYEQYF.

The genes are TRBV28 and TRBJ1-4; 7 bases are a match to TRBD1. The CDR3 is 16 amino acids. Germline lookup yields CDR1 MDHEN and CDR2 SYDVKM. V lost 2 bases to trimming and J lost 4 bases; unmatched junction nucleotides: 7. The CDR3 nucleotides are TGTGCCAGCAGTTTAGCAACGACAGGGAGTAATGAAAAACTGTTTTTT. This sequence encodes CASSLATTGSNEKLFF.

Only a few counts were recorded for this clonotype. The junction differs from germline at one of its ends, possibly a read error. The chain employs TRBV7-7 and TRBJ1-3; D remains ambiguous. Looked up from germline, CDR1 is SSHAT and CDR2 is FNYEAQ (reference sequence). The CDR3 contains 15 residues. The CDR3 protein is CASSPAGRSGNTIYF. The CDR3 region has the DNA TGTGCTAGCAGCCCCGCTGGTCGGTCTGGAAACACCATATATTTT.

This clonotype has only a few counts. The J gene is TRBJ2-7, the V gene TRBV28; D not resolved. With 4 bases removed from V and 3 bases from J, the gap between germline ends came to 13 bases. Germline lookup yields CDR1 MDHEN and CDR2 SYDVKM. This CDR3 comprises 14 residues. The CDR3, as DNA: TGTGCCAGCAGTTCGGCTGGGATCAGCTACGAGCAGTACTTC. Protein: CASSSAGISYEQYF.

V and J are TRBV28 and TRBJ2-1; D is unclear. Germline V gives CDR1 MDHEN, CDR2 SYDVKM. The CDR3 has 17 amino acids. Trimming shortened V by 4 bases and J by 3 bases, and 19 bases separated the two germline ends. The CDR3 reads CASSSPRTSKNYNEQFF. The CDR3 bases are TGTGCCAGCAGTTCGCCCCGTACATCAAAAAACTACAATGAGCAGTTCTTC.

This sequence joins TRBV6-6 and TRBJ2-1, with D unresolved. The germline V gene has CDR1 MNHNY and CDR2 SVGAGI (reference sequence). The V end lost 0 bases, the J end lost 6 bases, and 6 bases lay between the germline ends. The length of the CDR3 is 13 residues. CDR3 amino acids: CASSYSTANEQFF. CDR3 nucleotides: TGTGCCAGCAGTTACTCCACAGCCAATGAGCAGTTCTTC.